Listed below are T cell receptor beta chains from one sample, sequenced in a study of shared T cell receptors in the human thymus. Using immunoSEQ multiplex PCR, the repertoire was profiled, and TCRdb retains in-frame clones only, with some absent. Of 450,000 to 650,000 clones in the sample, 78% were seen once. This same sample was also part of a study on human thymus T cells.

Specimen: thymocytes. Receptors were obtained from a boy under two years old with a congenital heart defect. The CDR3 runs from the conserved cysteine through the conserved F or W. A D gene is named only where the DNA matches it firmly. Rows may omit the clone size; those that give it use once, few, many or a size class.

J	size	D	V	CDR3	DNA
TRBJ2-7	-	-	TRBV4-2	CASSQGNGIYEQYF	TGTGCCAGCAGCCAAGGAAACGGGATCTACGAGCAGTACTTC
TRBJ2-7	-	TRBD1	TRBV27	CASSFLGQGYEQYF	TGTGCCAGCAGCTTTCTTGGACAGGGCTACGAGCAGTACTTC
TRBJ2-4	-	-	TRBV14	CARPSSLAKNIQYF	TGTGCCAGACCTAGCAGCTTAGCCAAAAACATTCAGTACTTC
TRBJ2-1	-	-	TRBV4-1	CASSQGAPYQGDEQFF	TGCGCCAGCAGCCAAGGGGCCCCCTACCAGGGCGATGAGCAGTTCTTC
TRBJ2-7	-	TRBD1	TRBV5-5	CASSWKALQGTYEQYF	TGTGCCAGCAGCTGGAAAGCCTTACAGGGGACCTACGAGCAGTACTTC
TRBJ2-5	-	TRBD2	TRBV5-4	CASSRGTSGGETQYF	TGTGCCAGCAGCCGGGGGACTAGCGGGGGAGAGACCCAGTACTTC
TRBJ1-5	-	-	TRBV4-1	CASSQVRASNQPQHF	TGCGCCAGCAGCCAAGTCAGGGCGAGCAATCAGCCCCAGCATTTT
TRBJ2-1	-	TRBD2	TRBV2	CASPFSPLAGVPYNEQFF	TGTGCCAGCCCCTTCTCCCCACTAGCGGGAGTACCGTACAATGAGCAGTTCTTC
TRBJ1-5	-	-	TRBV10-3	CAIKGPGGEQPQHF	TGTGCCATCAAGGGCCCGGGAGGGGAACAGCCCCAGCATTTT
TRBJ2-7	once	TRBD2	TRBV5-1	CASSPESGKSSHEQYF	TGCGCCAGCAGCCCTGAAAGCGGGAAAAGTAGCCACGAGCAGTACTTC
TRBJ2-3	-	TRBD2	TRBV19	CASSMGRTSGSHQDTQYF	TGTGCCAGTAGTATGGGGAGGACTAGCGGGAGTCATCAGGATACGCAGTATTTT
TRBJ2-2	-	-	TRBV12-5	CASGLFGGGDTGELFF	TGTGCTAGTGGTTTGTTCGGGGGAGGAGACACCGGGGAGCTGTTTTTT
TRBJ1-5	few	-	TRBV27	CASSFPLPRPQHF	TGTGCCAGCAGTTTTCCCCTTCCGCGGCCCCAGCATTTT
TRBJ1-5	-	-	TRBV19	CASSNLQGRGQPQHF	TGTGCCAGTAGTAACCTCCAGGGAAGGGGTCAGCCCCAGCATTTT
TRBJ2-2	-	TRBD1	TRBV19	CASRQGATGELFF	TGTGCCAGTAGACAGGGGGCCACCGGGGAGCTGTTTTTT
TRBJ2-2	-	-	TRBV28	CASSLMGRSTGELFF	TGTGCCAGCAGCCTTATGGGGCGTTCCACCGGGGAGCTGTTTTTT
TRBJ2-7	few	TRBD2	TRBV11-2	CASSLAPSGIYEQYF	TGTGCCAGCAGCTTAGCGCCTAGCGGGATCTACGAGCAGTACTTC
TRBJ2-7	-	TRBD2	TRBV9	CASGRGRDSYEQYF	TGTGCCAGCGGGAGGGGCAGGGACTCCTACGAGCAGTACTTC
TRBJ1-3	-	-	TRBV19	CASSIGGNSGNTIYF	TGTGCCAGTAGTATAGGAGGCAACTCTGGAAACACCATATATTTT
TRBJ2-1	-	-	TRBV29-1	CSVEEVGRNEQFF	TGCAGCGTTGAAGAGGTGGGGAGAAATGAGCAGTTCTTC
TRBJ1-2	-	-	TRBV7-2	CAIDRPRGGYTF	TGTGCCATCGACAGGCCCCGCGGTGGCTACACCTTC
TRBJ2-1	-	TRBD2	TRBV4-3	CASSQVPSGIWGPYNEQFF	TGCGCCAGCAGCCAAGTTCCTAGCGGGATATGGGGACCCTACAATGAGCAGTTCTTC
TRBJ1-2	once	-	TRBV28	CASSSPTGGYTF	TGTGCCAGCAGTTCGCCCACGGGGGGCTACACCTTC
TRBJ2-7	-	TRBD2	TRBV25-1	CASSGERDQTREQYF	TGTGCCAGCAGTGGCGAGCGGGATCAGACGCGGGAGCAGTACTTC
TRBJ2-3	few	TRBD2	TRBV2	CASSEPIAGGQTDTQYF	TGTGCCAGCAGTGAGCCCATAGCGGGAGGGCAAACAGATACGCAGTATTTT
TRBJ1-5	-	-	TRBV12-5	CASGPPNTVYSNQPQHF	TGTGCTAGTGGTCCACCAAATACGGTGTATAGCAATCAGCCCCAGCATTTT
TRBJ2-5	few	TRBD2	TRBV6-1	CASSELGGEGQETQYF	TGTGCCAGCAGTGAACTGGGGGGGGAAGGACAAGAGACCCAGTACTTC
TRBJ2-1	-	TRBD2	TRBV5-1	CASSLGPGGYNYEQFF	TGCGCCAGCAGCTTGGGGCCCGGGGGGTATAACTATGAGCAGTTCTTC
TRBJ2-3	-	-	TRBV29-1	CSVAGAAVGPQTDTQYF	TGCAGCGTGGCAGGGGCGGCAGTGGGGCCCCAGACAGATACGCAGTATTTT
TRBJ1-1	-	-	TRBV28	CASSSGVTEAFF	TGTGCCAGCAGTTCGGGGGTCACTGAAGCTTTCTTT
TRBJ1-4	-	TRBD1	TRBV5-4	CASSLGTGTGPGKLFF	TGTGCCAGCAGCTTGGGAACCGGGACAGGGCCGGGAAAACTGTTTTTT
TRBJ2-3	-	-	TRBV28	CASSLLRSNRDNRTDTQYF	TGTGCCAGCAGTTTACTCCGGAGTAATCGGGACAATCGCACAGATACGCAGTATTTT
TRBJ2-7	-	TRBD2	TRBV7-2	CASSLEVAGKLYEQYF	TGTGCCAGCAGCTTAGAAGTAGCGGGAAAACTCTACGAGCAGTACTTC
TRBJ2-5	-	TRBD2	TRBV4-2	CASSQARDLAGGETQYF	TGTGCCAGCAGCCAAGCCAGGGATCTAGCGGGAGGGGAGACCCAGTACTTC
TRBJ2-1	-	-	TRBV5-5	CASSWEGHDYNEQFF	TGTGCCAGCAGCTGGGAGGGACATGACTACAATGAGCAGTTCTTC
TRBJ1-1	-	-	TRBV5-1	CASSYSQLNTEAFF	TGCGCCAGCAGCTACTCACAGTTGAACACTGAAGCTTTCTTT
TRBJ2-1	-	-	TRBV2	CASRRVEGMDSYNEQFF	TGTGCCAGCCGAAGGGTGGAGGGAATGGACTCCTACAATGAGCAGTTCTTC
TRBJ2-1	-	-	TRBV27	CASSFFPPAGPAYNEQFF	TGTGCCAGCAGTTTCTTCCCCCCGGCGGGACCGGCCTACAATGAGCAGTTCTTC
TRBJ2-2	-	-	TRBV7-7	CASSPMPGGTGELFF	TGTGCTAGCAGCCCAATGCCCGGGGGAACCGGGGAGCTGTTTTTT
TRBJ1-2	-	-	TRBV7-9	CASSLIEQVYGYTF	TGTGCCAGCAGCTTAATTGAACAGGTCTATGGCTACACCTTC
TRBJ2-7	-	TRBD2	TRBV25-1	CASSQTSDYEQYF	TGTGCCAGCAGTCAGACTAGCGACTACGAGCAGTACTTC
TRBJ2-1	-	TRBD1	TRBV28	CASSQGQGAFVSYNEQFF	TGTGCCAGCTCCCAGGGACAGGGTGCCTTCGTCTCCTACAATGAGCAGTTCTTC
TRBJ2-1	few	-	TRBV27	CASSSTLQEVETTNEQFF	TGTGCCAGCAGCTCAACCCTGCAAGAGGTCGAGACCACAAATGAGCAGTTCTTC
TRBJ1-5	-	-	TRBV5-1	CASSSTPRTDSNQPQHF	TGCGCCAGCAGCTCCACCCCCCGGACAGATAGCAATCAGCCCCAGCATTTT
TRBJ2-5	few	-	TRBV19	CASGHPGLSQYF	TGTGCCAGTGGACACCCCGGGTTGAGCCAGTACTTC
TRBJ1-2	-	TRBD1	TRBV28	CASSSTGTGGIDYGYTF	TGTGCCAGCAGTTCGACCGGGACAGGGGGCATTGACTATGGCTACACCTTC
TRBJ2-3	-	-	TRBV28	CASSPLGHRTDTQYF	TGTGCCAGCAGCCCCCTGGGCCACCGCACAGATACGCAGTATTTT
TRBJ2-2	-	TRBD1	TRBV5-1	CASREERQLTGGAGTGELFF	TGCGCCAGCAGGGAGGAGCGGCAACTCACAGGGGGCGCGGGGACCGGGGAGCTGTTTTTT
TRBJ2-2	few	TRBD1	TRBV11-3	CASSPGTGYWETGELFF	TGTGCCAGCAGCCCCGGGACAGGGTATTGGGAGACCGGGGAGCTGTTTTTT
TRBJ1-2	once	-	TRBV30	CAWTSGNYGYTF	TGTGCCTGGACGTCCGGGAACTATGGCTACACCTTC
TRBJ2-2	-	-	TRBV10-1	CASSGQPTGELFF	TGCGCCAGCAGTGGACAGCCCACCGGGGAGCTGTTTTTT
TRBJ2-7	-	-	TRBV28	CASSPLQRARLHEQYF	TGTGCCAGCAGCCCTCTCCAGCGGGCCCGCCTCCACGAGCAGTACTTC
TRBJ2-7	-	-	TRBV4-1	CASTPTGRRSYEQYF	TGCGCCAGCACCCCTACTGGCAGGCGCTCCTACGAGCAGTACTTC
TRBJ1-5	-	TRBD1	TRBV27	CASSLLPPDRDSDQPQHF	TGTGCCAGCAGTTTATTGCCGCCGGACAGGGACAGTGATCAGCCCCAGCATTTT
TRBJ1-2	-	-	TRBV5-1	CASSLEGSNYGYTF	TGCGCCAGCAGCTTGGAAGGGAGCAACTATGGCTACACCTTC
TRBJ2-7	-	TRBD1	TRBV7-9	CASSPTGGEQYF	TGTGCCAGCAGCCCAACAGGGGGCGAGCAGTACTTC
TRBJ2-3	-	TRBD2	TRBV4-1	CASSIGTSGRSDTQYF	TGCGCCAGCAGTATCGGGACTAGCGGGAGATCAGATACGCAGTATTTT
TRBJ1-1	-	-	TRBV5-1	CASSLRLGADPEAFF	TGCGCCAGCAGCCTGAGACTGGGGGCGGACCCTGAAGCTTTCTTT
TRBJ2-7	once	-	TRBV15	CATSPAAGRLEQYF	TGTGCCACCAGCCCTGCCGCGGGACGTTTGGAGCAGTACTTC
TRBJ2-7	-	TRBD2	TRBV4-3	CASSQDPWGGGEQYF	TGCGCCAGCAGCCAAGACCCCTGGGGGGGAGGCGAGCAGTACTTC